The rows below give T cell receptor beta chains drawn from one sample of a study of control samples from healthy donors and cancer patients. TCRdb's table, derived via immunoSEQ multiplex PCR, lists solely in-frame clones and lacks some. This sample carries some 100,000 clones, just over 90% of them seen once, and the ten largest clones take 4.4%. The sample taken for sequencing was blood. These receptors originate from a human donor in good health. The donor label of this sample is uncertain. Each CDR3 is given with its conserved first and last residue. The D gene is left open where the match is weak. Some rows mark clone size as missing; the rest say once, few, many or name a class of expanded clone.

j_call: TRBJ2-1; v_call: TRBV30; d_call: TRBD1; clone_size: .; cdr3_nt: TGTGCCTGGAGTATGACAGGGGGTCCATACAATGAGCAGTTCTTC; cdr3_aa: CAWSMTGGPYNEQFF
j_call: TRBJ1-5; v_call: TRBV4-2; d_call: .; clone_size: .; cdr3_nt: TGTGCCAGCAGCCAAGATCGCCGGTCTGAACAGCCCCAGCATTTT; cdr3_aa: CASSQDRRSEQPQHF
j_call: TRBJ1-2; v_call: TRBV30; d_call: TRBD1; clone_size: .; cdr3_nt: TGTGCCTGGAGTGTACGACAGGGGGGAGGCTACACCTTC; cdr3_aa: CAWSVRQGGGYTF
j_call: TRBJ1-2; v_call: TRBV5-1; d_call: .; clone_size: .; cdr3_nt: TGCGCCAGCAGCTTGGGTGAGATGATCCAAACTAACTATGGCTACACCTTC; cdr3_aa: CASSLGEMIQTNYGYTF
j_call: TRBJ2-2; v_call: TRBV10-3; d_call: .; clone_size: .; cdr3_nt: TGTGCCATCAGTGAAATTGGACAGAGACCCGCGAACACCGGGGAGCTGTTTTTT; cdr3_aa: CAISEIGQRPANTGELFF
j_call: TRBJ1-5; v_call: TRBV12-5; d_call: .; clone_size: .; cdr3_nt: TGTGCTAGTGGTTTGCTCCATCAGCCCCAGCATTTT; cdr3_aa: CASGLLHQPQHF
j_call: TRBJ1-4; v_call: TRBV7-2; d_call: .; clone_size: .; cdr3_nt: TGTGCCAGCAGCTTAGGACGAATTAATGAAAAACTGTTTTTT; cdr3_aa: CASSLGRINEKLFF
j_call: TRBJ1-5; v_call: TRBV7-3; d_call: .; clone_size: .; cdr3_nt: TGTGCCAGCAGCATTGACCTCAATCAGCCCCAGCATTTT; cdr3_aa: CASSIDLNQPQHF
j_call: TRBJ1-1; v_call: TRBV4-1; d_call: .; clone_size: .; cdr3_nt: TGCGCCAGCAGCCAAAGGGACATGAACACTGAAGCTTTCTTT; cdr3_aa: CASSQRDMNTEAFF
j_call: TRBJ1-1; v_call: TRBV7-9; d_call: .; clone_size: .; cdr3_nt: TGTGCCAGCAGCTTAGAGGCAGAGTTGAGCACTGAAGCTTTCTTT; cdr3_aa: CASSLEAELSTEAFF
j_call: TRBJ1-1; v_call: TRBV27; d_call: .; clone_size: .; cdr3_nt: TGTGCCAGCAGAAATGGGGCCGGGTATACTGAAGCTTTCTTT; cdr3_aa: CASRNGAGYTEAFF
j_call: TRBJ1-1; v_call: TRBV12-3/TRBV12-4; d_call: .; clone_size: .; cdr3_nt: TGTGCCAGCAGAATGAACCCGAACACTGAAGCTTTCTTT; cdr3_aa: CASRMNPNTEAFF
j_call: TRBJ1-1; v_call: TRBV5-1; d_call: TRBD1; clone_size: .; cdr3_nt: TGCGCCAGCAGCTTGGTGCCAGGGGGCAATGAAGCTTTCTTT; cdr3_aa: CASSLVPGGNEAFF
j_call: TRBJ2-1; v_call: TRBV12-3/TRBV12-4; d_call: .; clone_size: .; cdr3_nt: TGTGCCAGCAGTTTAGTGGGGGCCCATGAGCAGTTCTTC; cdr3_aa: CASSLVGAHEQFF
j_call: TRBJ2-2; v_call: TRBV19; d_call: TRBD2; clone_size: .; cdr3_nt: TGTGCCAGTAGTATTCTAGCGGGGACGAACACCGGGGAGCTGTTTTTT; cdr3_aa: CASSILAGTNTGELFF
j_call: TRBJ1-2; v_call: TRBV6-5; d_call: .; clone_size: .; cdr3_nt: TGTGCCAGCAGAAACGGGATCTATGGCTACACCTTC; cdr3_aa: CASRNGIYGYTF
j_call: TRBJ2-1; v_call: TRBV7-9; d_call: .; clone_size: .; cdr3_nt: TGTGCCAGCAGCACAGTTGAGCAATTGAATGAGCAGTTCTTC; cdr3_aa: CASSTVEQLNEQFF
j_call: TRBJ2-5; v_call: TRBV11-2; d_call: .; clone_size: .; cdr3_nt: TGTGCCAGCAGCTCAGGCCCGGTCCAGTACTTC; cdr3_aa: CASSSGPVQYF
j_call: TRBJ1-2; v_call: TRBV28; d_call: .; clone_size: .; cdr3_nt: TGTGCCAGCAGTTTTAGGTCACTGACTGACTATGGCTACACCTTC; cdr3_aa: CASSFRSLTDYGYTF
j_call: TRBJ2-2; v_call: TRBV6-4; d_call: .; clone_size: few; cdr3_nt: TGTGCCAGCAGTGAAGCGAACACCGGGGAGCTGTTTTTT; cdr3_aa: CASSEANTGELFF
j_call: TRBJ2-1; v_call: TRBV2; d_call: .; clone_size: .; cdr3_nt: TGTGCCAGCAGTGAGTTGGTGGGCTTCTACAATGAGCAGTTCTTC; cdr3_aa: CASSELVGFYNEQFF
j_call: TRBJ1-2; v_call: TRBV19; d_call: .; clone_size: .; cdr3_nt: TGTGCCAGTAGTATTCGGTTAGGGCTATACTATGGCTACACCTTC; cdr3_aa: CASSIRLGLYYGYTF
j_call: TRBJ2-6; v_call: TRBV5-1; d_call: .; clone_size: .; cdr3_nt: TGCGCCAGCAGAGGGACATTCGCGGGCTCTGGGGCCAACGTCCTGACTTTC; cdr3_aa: CASRGTFAGSGANVLTF
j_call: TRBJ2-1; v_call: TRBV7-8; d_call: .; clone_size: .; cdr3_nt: TGTGCCAGCAGCCCGATTCGACAGCCCGGGGGGCAGTTCTTC; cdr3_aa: CASSPIRQPGGQFF
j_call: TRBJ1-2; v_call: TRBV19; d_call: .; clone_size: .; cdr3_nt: TGTGCCAGTAGTACGACGGTGCCGGCGGGCTACACCTTC; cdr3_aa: CASSTTVPAGYTF
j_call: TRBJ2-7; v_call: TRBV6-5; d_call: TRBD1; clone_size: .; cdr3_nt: TGTGCCAGCAGTACCCGGGACAGTACCTACGAGCAGTACTTC; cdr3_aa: CASSTRDSTYEQYF